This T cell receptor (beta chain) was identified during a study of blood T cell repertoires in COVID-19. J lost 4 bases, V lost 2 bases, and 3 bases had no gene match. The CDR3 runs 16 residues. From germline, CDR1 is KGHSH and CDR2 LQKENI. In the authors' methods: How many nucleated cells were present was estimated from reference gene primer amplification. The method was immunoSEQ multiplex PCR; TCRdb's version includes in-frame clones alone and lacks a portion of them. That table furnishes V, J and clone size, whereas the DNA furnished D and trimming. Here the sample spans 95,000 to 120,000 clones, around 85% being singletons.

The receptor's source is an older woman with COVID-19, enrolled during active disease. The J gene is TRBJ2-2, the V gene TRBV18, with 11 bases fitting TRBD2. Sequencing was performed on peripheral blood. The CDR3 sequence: CASSPTTSGGTGELFF. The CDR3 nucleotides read TGTGCCAGCTCACCAACCACTAGCGGGGGCACCGGGGAGCTGTTTTTT.